One TCR beta chain is described in this entry. This specimen comes from a study of blood T cell repertoires in COVID-19. Looking at the study overall: Samples representing acute and convalescent COVID-19 were sourced from the United States, Italy and Spain. T cells, B-cell-depleted T cells, or PBMCs provided the cDNA or gDNA that served as material.

This CDR3 region has 13 residues. In germline, CDR1 is KGHSH, CDR2 LQKENI. Trimming removed 6 bases from V and 8 bases from J, with 15 bases in between. Authors' processing steps: Reference gene primer amplification in the assay estimated nucleated cell counts. The table came from immunoSEQ multiplex PCR; TCRdb's copy has only in-frame clones and leaves some out. Clone size and V and J calls were adopted from that table, with D and trimming inferred from the DNA. Seen here are approximately 110,000 clones, approximately 78% observed once, and the top ten hold less than 20%. The sequencing sample was made of peripheral blood. The chain employs TRBV18 and TRBJ2-3; D possibly corresponds to TRBD1 (6 bases). The sequence was obtained from a woman older than 75 with acute or convalescent COVID-19. CDR3 region: CASSPDSRGTQYF. CDR3 in DNA: TGTGCCAGCTCTCCAGACAGCAGGGGTACGCAGTATTTT.